This entry lists 8 T cell receptor beta chains sequenced from one sample in a study of cytotoxic CD8 clonotypes in ibrutinib-treated CLL. TCRdb's copy holds only in-frame clones and misses some; the assay was immunoSEQ multiplex PCR. The table has over 65,000 clones, 68% seen once. Sequencing used PBMCs, obtained after 12 months of ibrutinib treatment. The source is a human donor with chronic lymphocytic leukemia.

This clone appeared a few times. This chain joins TRBV27 and TRBJ1-1, with D possibly being TRBD1 (5 bases). The ends were cut back, 5 bases at V and 3 bases at J, with 10 bases in the middle. CDR1 is MNHEY and CDR2 is SMNVEV in the germline V gene (reference sequence). The CDR3 loop spans 13 amino acids. The CDR3 DNA sequence: TGTGCCAGCAGTGACAGACCTTACACTGAAGCTTTCTTT. The encoded protein is CASSDRPYTEAFF.

This clone was observed a few times. The genes are TRBV19 and TRBJ2-2; D may be TRBD1 (6 bases). V lost 3 bases and J lost 4, with 12 bases in between. The V gene's germline CDR1 is LNHDA and CDR2 SQIVND (reference sequence). The CDR3 totals 15 residues. This chain's CDR3 is CASSIRQAITGELFF. Written as DNA, the CDR3 is TGTGCCAGTAGTATTCGACAGGCAATCACCGGGGAGCTGTTTTTT.

This clone has a single count. CDR3 residues: CASSVTGAGEGYTF. Here the CDR3 DNA reads TGTGCCAGCAGCGTAACAGGCGCGGGAGAAGGCTACACCTTC. The gene calls are TRBV9 and TRBJ1-2, with D perhaps TRBD1 (5 bases). Germline assignment: CDR1 SGDLS and CDR2 YYNGEE. The V end lost 1 base, the J end lost 8 bases, and 15 bases lay between the germline ends. The CDR3 contains 14 residues.

V gene TRBV19 combines with J gene TRBJ1-1, with D unclear. Per germline, CDR1 LNHDA and CDR2 SQIVND (reference sequence). With 5 bases removed from V and 4 bases from J, the gap between germline ends came to 14 bases. This CDR3 has 14 amino acids. The CDR3 spells CASSATLESTEAFF. The CDR3 DNA sequence: TGTGCCAGTAGTGCTACGTTGGAGTCCACTGAAGCTTTCTTT.

The rearrangement joins TRBV5-1 to TRBJ1-4; D is undetermined. Germline lookup yields CDR1 SGHRS and CDR2 YFSETQ. CDR3 size: 13 residues. V was pared by 4 bases and J by 8 bases, with 12 bases between. Here the CDR3 reads CASSRASAEKLFF. CDR3 nucleotide sequence: TGCGCCAGCAGCCGGGCGTCAGCGGAAAAACTGTTTTTT.

V is TRBV9 and J is TRBJ1-1, with D unclear. This CDR3 comprises 14 residues. The V gene's germline CDR1 is SGDLS and CDR2 YYNGEE. V was cut by 0 bases and J by 1 base, with 7 bases left in between. The CDR3 DNA is TGTGCCAGCAGCGTAGGCCGGAGGAACACTGAAGCTTTCTTT. Its protein product is CASSVGRRNTEAFF.

CDR3 nucleotide sequence: TGTGCCAGCAGCTTCGGGATGAGGGAGACCCAGTACTTC. Translation gives CASSFGMRETQYF. This chain joins TRBV7-2 and TRBJ2-5; D is perhaps TRBD2 (5 bases). Trimming pared 3 bases from V and 5 bases from J, leaving 10 bases between. The CDR3 loop spans 13 amino acids. Germline CDR1 and CDR2: SGHTA and FQGNSA.

This clone was detected a few times. The genes are TRBV7-6 and TRBJ2-7, with a weak D call TRBD1 (6 bases). The ends were cut back, 5 bases at V and 0 bases at J, with 11 bases in the middle. There are 14 residues in the CDR3. Germline lookup yields CDR1 SGHVS and CDR2 FNYEAQ. CDR3 in DNA: TGTGCCAGCAGCAAGGACAGCAACTCCTACGAGCAGTACTTC. The encoded protein is CASSKDSNSYEQYF.